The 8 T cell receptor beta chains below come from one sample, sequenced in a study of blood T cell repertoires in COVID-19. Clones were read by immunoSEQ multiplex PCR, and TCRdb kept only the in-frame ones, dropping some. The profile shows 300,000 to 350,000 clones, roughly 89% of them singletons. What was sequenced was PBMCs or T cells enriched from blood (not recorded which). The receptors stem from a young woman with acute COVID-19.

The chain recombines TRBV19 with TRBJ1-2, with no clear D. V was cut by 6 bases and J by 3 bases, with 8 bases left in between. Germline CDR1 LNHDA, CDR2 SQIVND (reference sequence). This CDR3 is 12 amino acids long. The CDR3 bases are TGTGCCAGTAGCCCTACCGACTATGGCTACACCTTC. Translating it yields CASSPTDYGYTF.

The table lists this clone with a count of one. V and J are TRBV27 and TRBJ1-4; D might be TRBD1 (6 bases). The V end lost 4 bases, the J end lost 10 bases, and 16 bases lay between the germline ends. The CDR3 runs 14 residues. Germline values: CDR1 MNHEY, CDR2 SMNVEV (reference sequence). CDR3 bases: TGTGCCAGCAGTTCCAGGGAAGGGGGGGGAAAACTGTTTTTT. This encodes CASSSREGGGKLFF. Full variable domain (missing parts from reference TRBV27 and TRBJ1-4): EAQVTQNPRYLITVTGKKLTVTCSQNMNHEYMSWYRQDPGLGLRQIYYSMNVEVTDKGDVPEGYKVSRKEKRNFPLILESPSPNQTSLYFCASSSREGGGKLFFGSGTQLSVL.

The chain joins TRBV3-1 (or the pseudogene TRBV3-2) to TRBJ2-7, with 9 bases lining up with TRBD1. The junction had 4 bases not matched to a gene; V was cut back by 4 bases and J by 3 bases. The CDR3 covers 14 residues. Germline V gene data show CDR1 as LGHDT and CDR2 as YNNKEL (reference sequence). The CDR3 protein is CASSLGTGHYEQYF. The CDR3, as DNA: TGTGCCAGCAGCCTCGGGACAGGGCACTACGAGCAGTACTTC.

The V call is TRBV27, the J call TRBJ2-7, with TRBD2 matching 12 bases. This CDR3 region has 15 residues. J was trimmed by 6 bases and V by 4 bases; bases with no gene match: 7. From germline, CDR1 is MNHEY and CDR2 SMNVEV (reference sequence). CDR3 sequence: CASSYLLAGGGEQYF. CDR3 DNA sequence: TGTGCCAGCAGTTATTTACTAGCGGGAGGAGGCGAGCAGTACTTC.

CDR3: CATRQGVTSYEQYF. For the CDR3, the DNA is TGCGCCACCAGACAGGGGGTCACCTCCTACGAGCAGTACTTC. The V call is TRBV5-1, the J call TRBJ2-7, with 9 bases fitting TRBD1. Germline V gene lookup returns CDR1 SGHRS and CDR2 YFSETQ. The CDR3 runs to 14 residues. With 9 bases clipped from V and 0 bases from J, the junction kept 7 bases outside the gene matches. The full variable domain, its missing parts supplied by reference TRBV5-1 and TRBJ2-7, is KAGVTQTPRYLIKTRGQQVTLSCSPISGHRSVSWYQQTPGQGLQFLFEYFSETQRNKGNFPGRFSGRQFSNSRSEMNVSTLELGDSALYLCATRQGVTSYEQYFGPGTRLTVT.

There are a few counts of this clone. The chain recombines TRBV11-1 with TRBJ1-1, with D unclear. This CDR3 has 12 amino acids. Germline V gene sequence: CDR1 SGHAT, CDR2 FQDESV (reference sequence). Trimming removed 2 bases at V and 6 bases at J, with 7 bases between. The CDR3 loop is CASSLWPPEAFF. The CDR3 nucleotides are TGTGCCAGCAGCTTATGGCCCCCTGAAGCTTTCTTT.

The CDR3 spells CASSPRDIREGYTF. In DNA form, the CDR3 reads TGTGCCAGCTCACCCAGGGACATCCGTGAAGGCTACACCTTC. This rearrangement joins TRBV18 to TRBJ1-2, with D perhaps TRBD1 (6 bases). CDR1 KGHSH and CDR2 LQKENI come from the germline V gene. With 3 bases removed from V and 8 bases from J, the gap between germline ends came to 16 bases. The CDR3 spans 14 residues.

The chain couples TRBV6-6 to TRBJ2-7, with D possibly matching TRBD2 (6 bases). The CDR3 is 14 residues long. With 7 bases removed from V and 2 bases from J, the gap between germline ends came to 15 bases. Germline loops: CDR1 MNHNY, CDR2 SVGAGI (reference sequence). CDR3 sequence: CASTGGTYTYEQYF. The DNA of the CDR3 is TGTGCCAGCACCGGCGGGACGTACACCTACGAGCAGTACTTC.